This T cell receptor beta chain comes out of a study of cytomegalovirus exposure and HLA in healthy donors. Broader study findings: Generally TCR sequences proved uncommon, though certain public TCRs appeared in numerous donors. DRB1 showed the most TCR associations and HLA-C the fewest in a later analysis, as rates varied by HLA locus. Altogether, 150 to 200 TCR beta chains were recorded as cytomegalovirus-associated.

PCR involved 60 Vbeta and 13 Jbeta primers. TCRdb's copy holds only in-frame clones and misses some; the assay was immunoSEQ multiplex PCR. Among roughly 160,000 clones listed, approximately 88% were seen once. Regarding this clone: The antigen remains unidentified.

Sequences were obtained from PBMCs. This TCR derives from a man aged 30 to 39 in good health and CMV-seronegative.

CDR3 sequence reads: CASSQSETAQNQPQHF. The CDR3 coding sequence is TGCGCCAGCAGTCAATCTGAGACAGCTCAAAATCAGCCCCAGCATTTT. The chain combines TRBV23-1 with TRBJ1-5; possible D gene TRBD1, 5 bases. TRBV23-1 is an ORF for which the function is uncertain. This CDR3 spans 16 amino acids. With 0 bases removed from V and 4 bases from J, the gap between germline ends came to 13 bases.